This is a list of T cell receptor beta chains from one sample in a study of cytomegalovirus exposure and HLA in healthy donors. The repertoire was sequenced with immunoSEQ multiplex PCR; TCRdb's copy has only in-frame clones and lacks some. The sample has 120,000 or so clones; approximately 89% are singletons. The sequenced sample was PBMCs. The receptor set was obtained from a woman under 30 in good health and CMV-seronegative. The CDR3 runs from the conserved cysteine through the conserved F or W. The order of the fields is J gene, V gene, D gene, clone size, CDR3 DNA, CDR3 protein. The D gene is left open where the match is weak. Expanded clones get a size class; other rows say once, few or many, or leave the size out.

TRBJ1-1,TRBV7-6,TRBD1,-,TGTGCCAGCAGCCGGGGACAGGGATTGAACACTGAAGCTTTCTTT,CASSRGQGLNTEAFF
TRBJ2-7,TRBV5-1,-,-,TGCGCCAGCAGCACCCAGGGGCCTCCCTCCTACGAGCAGTACTTC,CASSTQGPPSYEQYF
TRBJ2-7,TRBV27,TRBD2,once,TGTGCCAGCAGTTTATTGGCGGGAGTAACCCCCGGATACGAGCAGTACTTC,CASSLLAGVTPGYEQYF
TRBJ2-7,TRBV6-1,-,few,TGTGCCAGCAGTCTCAGGGGCCCCTACGAGCAGTACTTC,CASSLRGPYEQYF
TRBJ2-2,TRBV9,-,-,TGTGCCAGCAGCGGGAGGGCCCCCAACACCGGGGAGCTGTTTTTT,CASSGRAPNTGELFF
TRBJ1-2,TRBV30,TRBD1,few,TGTGCCTGGAGGTGGGACAGAACCCTTGGCTACACCTTC,CAWRWDRTLGYTF
TRBJ1-1,TRBV2,-,-,TGTGCCAGCAGTGATAGATGGGCTAACACTGAAGCTTTCTTT,CASSDRWANTEAFF
TRBJ2-2,TRBV9,-,-,TGTGCCAGCAGCGTAGCCGTCGGCGGGGAGCCCGGGGAGCTGTTTTTT,CASSVAVGGEPGELFF
TRBJ1-3,TRBV28,TRBD1,-,TGTGCCAGCGGGGGGACAGGTACCGGAAACACCATATATTTT,CASGGTGTGNTIYF
TRBJ1-1,TRBV4-2,TRBD1,-,TGTGCCAGCAGCCAAGAGGGACAGGGAATTGGCGAAGCTTTCTTT,CASSQEGQGIGEAFF
TRBJ2-1,TRBV7-7,TRBD2,-,TGTGCTAGCGCCCCAGGGGCTAGCGGGACCAATGAGCAGTTCTTC,CASAPGASGTNEQFF
TRBJ2-1,TRBV5-1,TRBD2,-,TGCGCCAGCAGCTTGATGTCTAGCGGGGGATATGAGCAGTTCTTC,CASSLMSSGGYEQFF
TRBJ2-3,TRBV7-2,TRBD1,-,TGTGCCAGCAGCTTAAACAGGGGGTTAGGTGCAGATACGCAGTATTTT,CASSLNRGLGADTQYF
TRBJ2-7,TRBV28,-,-,TGTGCCAGCAGCCCGGTGATCCGAAACGAGCAGTACTTC,CASSPVIRNEQYF
TRBJ2-7,TRBV28,TRBD1,-,TGTGCCAGCAGTCCGGGACAGGCCACCGTACCAAAGTACGAGCAGTACTTC,CASSPGQATVPKYEQYF
TRBJ1-2,TRBV28,TRBD1,-,TGTGCCAGCAGTTCCCCACCTGGACAGGTGAACTATGGCTACACCTTC,CASSSPPGQVNYGYTF
TRBJ2-1,TRBV4-1,-,-,TGCGCCAGCAGCCAAGAACTAAACAATGAGCAGTTCTTC,CASSQELNNEQFF
TRBJ1-2,TRBV27,-,-,TGTGCCAGCAGTCTCCGGGCAGGGCCGATTCATGGCTACACCTTC,CASSLRAGPIHGYTF
TRBJ1-6,TRBV19,-,-,TGTGCCAGTAATGAGGCGCTCAATTCACCCCTCCACTTT,CASNEALNSPLHF
TRBJ1-6,TRBV27,-,-,TGTGCCAGCAGTTTATGGGGGCCCAGTAATGATTCACCCCTCCACTTT,CASSLWGPSNDSPLHF
TRBJ1-2,TRBV10-3,TRBD1,-,TGTGCCATCAGTGATGGGGACAGGGGGCCCGGCTACACCTTC,CAISDGDRGPGYTF
TRBJ2-7,TRBV7-9,TRBD2,once,TGTGCCAGCAGCCTTAGCGGGGGGTACGAGCAGTACTTC,CASSLSGGYEQYF
TRBJ2-3,TRBV28,-,-,TGTGCCAGCAGCTACCACGATTGGACAAACACAGATACGCAGTATTTT,CASSYHDWTNTDTQYF
TRBJ1-4,TRBV2,-,-,TGTGCCATTACAGCATCAACTAATGAAAAACTGTTTTTT,CAITASTNEKLFF
TRBJ2-7,TRBV27,-,-,TGTGCCAGCACCGACCAAATGGCTCGGGGCGAGCAGTACTTC,CASTDQMARGEQYF
TRBJ1-2,TRBV10-3,-,-,TGTGCCATCAGTTCAACAGGGCTAGGGGATGGCTACACCTTC,CAISSTGLGDGYTF
TRBJ1-1,TRBV14,-,-,TGTGCCAGCAGCCATAATGAGGGGGATAAAGCTTTCTTT,CASSHNEGDKAFF
TRBJ2-7,TRBV28,TRBD1,-,TGTGCCAGCACCCGGACAGGGGGCTACGAGCAGTACTTC,CASTRTGGYEQYF
TRBJ2-7,TRBV6-5,TRBD2,-,TGTGCCAGCAGTTCGGATGGACTAGCGGGCGAGCAGTACTTC,CASSSDGLAGEQYF
TRBJ1-2,TRBV18,-,-,TGTGCCAGCTCACCAGGAGGACAGTATGGCTACACCTTC,CASSPGGQYGYTF
TRBJ1-4,TRBV7-6,-,-,TGTGCCAGCAGCGGGGGGGATGAAAAACTGTTTTTT,CASSGGDEKLFF
TRBJ1-3,TRBV6-5,-,-,TGTGCCAGCATTGACAGATACCCTGAGAACACCATATATTTT,CASIDRYPENTIYF
TRBJ1-6,TRBV6-5,-,-,TGTGCCAGCAGTTACTCTCCGACATCACCCCTCCACTTT,CASSYSPTSPLHF
TRBJ2-3,TRBV29-1,TRBD2,once,TGCAGCGTTGAAATAGCGGGAGGGCCAGATACGCAGTATTTT,CSVEIAGGPDTQYF
TRBJ2-7,TRBV28,-,-,TGTGCCAGCTCCTTATTGGAGGGTAGCTACGAGCAGTACTTC,CASSLLEGSYEQYF
TRBJ1-4,TRBV7-6,TRBD1,-,TGTGCCAGCAGCTTGAGGACAGGGGGCCAGGAAAAACTGTTTTTT,CASSLRTGGQEKLFF
TRBJ1-2,TRBV27,-,once,TGTGCCAGCAGACAGGGTGGCTATGGCTACACCTTC,CASRQGGYGYTF
TRBJ1-5,TRBV9,-,-,TGTGCCAGCAGCGTAGCCCCGAATCAGCCCCAGCATTTT,CASSVAPNQPQHF
TRBJ2-7,TRBV7-6,TRBD2,-,TGTGCCAGCAGCTCGGTCTTCGGGTACAGCGGGACGTACGAGCAGTACTTC,CASSSVFGYSGTYEQYF
TRBJ1-4,TRBV7-8,TRBD1,once,TGTGCCAGCAGCCACCGGGACAGGGGGCGAAAACTGTTTTTT,CASSHRDRGRKLFF
TRBJ1-2,TRBV14,-,-,TGTGCCAGCAGCCAACAGGACAGTTACTACACCTTC,CASSQQDSYYTF
TRBJ2-3,TRBV6-5,-,once,TGTGCCAGCAGTTATTCCCCCGCCGCGAGCACAGATACGCAGTATTTT,CASSYSPAASTDTQYF
TRBJ2-1,TRBV9,TRBD2,once,TGTGCCAGCAGCTACTTCAAGCTAGCGGGGGCCTACAATGAGCAGTTCTTC,CASSYFKLAGAYNEQFF
TRBJ2-3,TRBV10-1,TRBD1,-,TGCGCCAGCAGTGAGCCGGACAGGGACTCAGATACGCAGTATTTT,CASSEPDRDSDTQYF
TRBJ1-2,TRBV29-1,TRBD1,-,TGCAGCGTTCTGACAGGGGCGCCCTATGGCTACACCTTC,CSVLTGAPYGYTF
TRBJ1-1,TRBV5-1,-,-,TGCGCCAGCAGCTTGTCGGGGGACGCTGAAGCTTTCTTT,CASSLSGDAEAFF
TRBJ1-2,TRBV13,-,-,TGTGCCAGCAGCGTCTCTCAGGGAACAGGGGGCTACACCTTC,CASSVSQGTGGYTF
TRBJ2-3,TRBV5-6,-,-,TGTGCCAGCAGCTTGGAGAGAACAGATACGCAGTATTTT,CASSLERTDTQYF
TRBJ2-5,TRBV6-6,-,-,TGTGCCAGCAGTTACGGCGCGGGACCACCCTCAGAGACCCAGTACTTC,CASSYGAGPPSETQYF
TRBJ2-1,TRBV15,TRBD2,-,TGTGCCACCAGCTATTTTCCGGGACTAGCGGCCGGTGGGGAGCAGTTCTTC,CATSYFPGLAAGGEQFF
TRBJ2-6,TRBV28,TRBD1,-,TGTGCCAGCAGCCCCGTGAGGTACAGGGGTCCCTCTGGGGCCAACGTCCTGACTTTC,CASSPVRYRGPSGANVLTF
TRBJ1-2,TRBV9,-,-,TGTGCCAGCAGCGTAACCGGGGGTGCGGGCTATGGCTACACCTTC,CASSVTGGAGYGYTF
TRBJ2-5,TRBV5-1,-,-,TGCGCCAGCAGCTTGGGCAGGCGCGAGGAGACCCAGTACTTC,CASSLGRREETQYF
TRBJ1-3,TRBV2,-,-,TGTGCCAGCAGAGCCATAAATCTTGCCGGAAACACCATATATTTT,CASRAINLAGNTIYF
TRBJ2-7,TRBV9,TRBD1,-,TGTGCCAGCAGCTCCCGACAGGGGGCAATCTACGAGCAGTACTTC,CASSSRQGAIYEQYF
TRBJ1-5,TRBV28,-,-,TGTGCCAGCAGTTTCGATAGCCATCAGCCCCAGCATTTT,CASSFDSHQPQHF
TRBJ2-5,TRBV6-1,TRBD1,once,TGTGCCAGCAGTGACCCGGACAGGAGAAAAGAGACCCAGTACTTC,CASSDPDRRKETQYF
TRBJ2-1,TRBV2,TRBD2,-,TGTGCCAGCGGTAGCGGGAGCTTCGGCAATGAGCAGTTCTTC,CASGSGSFGNEQFF